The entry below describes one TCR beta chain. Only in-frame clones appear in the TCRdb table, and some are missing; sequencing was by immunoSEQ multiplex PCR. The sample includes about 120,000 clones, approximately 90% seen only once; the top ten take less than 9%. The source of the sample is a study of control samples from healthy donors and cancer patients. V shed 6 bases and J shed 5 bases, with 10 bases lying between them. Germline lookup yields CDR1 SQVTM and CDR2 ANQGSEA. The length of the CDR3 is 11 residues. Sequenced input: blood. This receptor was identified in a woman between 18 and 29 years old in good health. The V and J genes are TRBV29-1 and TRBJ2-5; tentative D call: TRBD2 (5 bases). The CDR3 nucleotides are TGCAGCGTACTAGGTGGGGAGACCCAGTACTTC. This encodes CSVLGGETQYF. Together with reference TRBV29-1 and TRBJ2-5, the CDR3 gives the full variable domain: SAVISQKPSRDICQRGTSLTIQCQVDSQVTMMFWYRQQPGQSLTLIATANQGSEATYESGFVIDKFPISRPNLTFSTLTVSNMSPEDSSIYLCSVLGGETQYFGPGTRLLVL.